The 15 T cell receptor beta chains below were found in one sample sequenced in a study of identical twins. TCRdb reanalysed the 5' RACE reads using MiXCR and keeps one entry per CDR3 protein. The sample lists 570,000 or so distinct CDR3 sequences, around a tenth occurring once. The same sample was also studied in work on yellow fever vaccine responses in identical twins.

Sequenced material: PBMCs. All receptors come from a woman in her late teens or twenties in good health.

V usage is TRBV5-1 and J usage is TRBJ1-2; TRBD1 matches at 8 bases. V lost 4 bases to trimming and J lost 4 bases; unmatched junction nucleotides: 6. Germline V gives CDR1 SGHRS, CDR2 YFSETQ. There are 14 residues in the CDR3. CDR3 in DNA: TGCGCCAGCAGCCCCGGACAGGGTCCCTATGGCTACACCTTC. Translating it yields CASSPGQGPYGYTF.

The genes are TRBV30 and TRBJ2-3, with 11 bases fitting TRBD2. The CDR3 consists of 14 residues. Germline V gene sequence: CDR1 GTSNPN, CDR2 SVGIG (reference sequence). The V gene end was trimmed by 3 bases and the J gene end by 1 base; junction bases not matched to a gene: 0. Here the CDR3 DNA reads TGTGCCTGGAGGACTAGCGGGGGCACAGATACGCAGTATTTT. Translation gives CAWRTSGGTDTQYF. Drawing the rest from reference TRBV30 and TRBJ2-3, the complete variable domain is SQTIHQWPATLVQPVGSPLSLECTVEGTSNPNLYWYRQAAGRGLQLLFYSVGIGQISSEVPQNLSASRPQDRQFILSSKKLLLSDSGFYLCAWRTSGGTDTQYFGPGTRLTVL.

A few counts support this clonotype. The chain carries TRBV7-9 and TRBJ2-7; possibly TRBD1 for D (7 bases). Germline lookup yields CDR1 SEHNR and CDR2 FQNEAQ (reference sequence). The V gene lost 5 bases and the J gene lost 3 bases, with 20 bases spanning the gap. The CDR3 is 16 residues long. For the CDR3, the DNA is TGTGCCAGCAGCCTGGGGGGACAGCAGACCCTCTACGAGCAGTACTTC. This codes for CASSLGGQQTLYEQYF.

This chain uses TRBV19 with TRBJ1-1; possibly TRBD1 for D (5 bases). Trimming shortened V by 9 bases and J by 2 bases, and 13 bases separated the two germline ends. The CDR3 is made up of 13 amino acids. The germline V gene has CDR1 LNHDA and CDR2 SQIVND (reference sequence). Written as DNA, the CDR3 is TGTGCCAGCTATGGGACGGATAACACTGAAGCTTTCTTT. Amino acid sequence: CASYGTDNTEAFF.

This clonotype appeared a few times. The rearrangement joins TRBV29-1 to TRBJ2-7; 8 bases are shared with TRBD2. J was trimmed by 5 bases and V by 6 bases; bases with no gene match: 9. Per the germline V gene, CDR1 is SQVTM and CDR2 is ANQGSEA. The length of the CDR3 is 13 residues. In DNA, the CDR3 is TGCAGCGTCTGTGGGATAGCGGGAAACGAGCAGTACTTC. Its protein is CSVCGIAGNEQYF.

This chain connects TRBV14 to TRBJ1-3, with a possible D match to TRBD1 (6 bases). Looked up from germline, CDR1 is SGHDN and CDR2 is FVKESK. The V end lost 2 bases, the J end lost 2 bases, and 10 bases lay between the germline ends. CDR3 length: 15 amino acids. The CDR3 nucleotides read TGTGCCAGCAGCCAATCTACAGGGCCTGGAAACACCATATATTTT. It specifies CASSQSTGPGNTIYF.

The genes are TRBV5-1 and TRBJ2-3; D gene uncertain. There are 12 residues in the CDR3. Germline CDR1 and CDR2: SGHRS and YFSETQ. The ends were cut back, 5 bases at V and 3 bases at J, with 7 bases in the middle. The chain's CDR3 is CASRWDTDTQYF. DNA for the CDR3: TGCGCCAGCAGGTGGGATACAGATACGCAGTATTTT.

The V call is TRBV5-5, the J call TRBJ2-1, with 12 bases lining up with TRBD2. The CDR3 runs to 18 residues. CDR1 is SGHKS and CDR2 is YYEKEE in the germline V gene (reference sequence). V lost 7 bases to trimming and J lost 10 bases; unmatched junction nucleotides: 21. Here the CDR3 DNA reads TGTGCCAGCTACCCTACCCGAAGGTCTAGCGGGGGGGCATGGGAGCAGTTCTTC. Its protein is CASYPTRRSSGGAWEQFF.

This clonotype appeared a few times. The chain couples TRBV5-1 to TRBJ2-2, with D uncertain. Looked up from germline, CDR1 is SGHRS and CDR2 is YFSETQ. CDR3 length equals 15 residues. V lost 4 bases to trimming and J lost 5 bases, with 15 bases between them. CDR3 nucleotides: TGCGCCAGCAGCGTGATACCAAGGTTAACCGGGGAGCTGTTTTTT. It encodes CASSVIPRLTGELFF.

This clonotype was counted a few times. The CDR3 bases are TGTGCCAGCAGCTTAGATCCGGTAGCAGGGGATACGCAGTATTTT. Translating it yields CASSLDPVAGDTQYF. The genes are TRBV7-2 and TRBJ2-3, with D possibly matching TRBD1 (5 bases). Trimming pared 1 base from V and 6 bases from J, leaving 14 bases between. CDR1 is SGHTA, CDR2 FQGNSA, per germline. The length of the CDR3 is 15 residues.

This chain links TRBV6-5 with TRBJ2-1, with a tentative D call TRBD1 (6 bases). The CDR3 sequence is 17 residues long. V was clipped by 4 bases and J by 3 bases, with 19 bases between them. Per germline, CDR1 MNHEY and CDR2 SVGAGI. CDR3 nucleotides: TGTGCCAGCAGTTTTGGGGGCTTCGCATCGGTCTACAATGAGCAGTTCTTC. Translating it yields CASSFGGFASVYNEQFF.

The rearrangement uses TRBV14 and TRBJ2-1, with TRBD1 matching over 9 bases. The CDR3 sequence is 14 residues long. CDR1 and CDR2 (germline): SGHDN, FVKESK. Germline trimming cut 2 bases from V and 7 bases from J; bases unmatched to any gene: 3. The DNA for the CDR3 is TGTGCCAGCAGCCAACCGGGACAGGGAAATGAGCAGTTCTTC. Translated: CASSQPGQGNEQFF.

As for this clonotype: One end of the junction fails to match germline, which may point to a read error. This rearrangement joins TRBV6-2 or TRBV6-3 to TRBJ2-1; D uncertain. Looked up from germline, CDR1 is MNHEY and CDR2 is SVGEGT. The CDR3 has 11 amino acids. DNA for the CDR3: TGTGTCAGCAGTTCCCTCAATGAGCAGTTCTTC. It yields the protein CVSSSLNEQFF.

The CDR3 region is CASSMNGPYNEQFF. The CDR3 nucleotides read TGTGCCAGCAGCATGAATGGGCCCTACAATGAGCAGTTCTTC. The chain uses TRBV7-9 and TRBJ2-1; D unresolved. The germline CDR1 and CDR2 sequences are SEHNR and FQNEAQ (reference sequence). V was pared by 5 bases and J by 2 bases, with 10 bases between. The CDR3 contains 14 residues.

The chain joins TRBV7-2 to TRBJ1-5; TRBD1 aligns across 11 bases. V trimming: 5 bases; J trimming: 7 bases; junction bases outside the gene matches: 10. The V gene's germline CDR1 is SGHTA and CDR2 FQGNSA. The CDR3 covers 16 residues. In DNA form, the CDR3 reads TGTGCCAGCAGCCGAACCGGGACAGGGGGAACGCAGCCCCAGCATTTT. Amino acid sequence: CASSRTGTGGTQPQHF.